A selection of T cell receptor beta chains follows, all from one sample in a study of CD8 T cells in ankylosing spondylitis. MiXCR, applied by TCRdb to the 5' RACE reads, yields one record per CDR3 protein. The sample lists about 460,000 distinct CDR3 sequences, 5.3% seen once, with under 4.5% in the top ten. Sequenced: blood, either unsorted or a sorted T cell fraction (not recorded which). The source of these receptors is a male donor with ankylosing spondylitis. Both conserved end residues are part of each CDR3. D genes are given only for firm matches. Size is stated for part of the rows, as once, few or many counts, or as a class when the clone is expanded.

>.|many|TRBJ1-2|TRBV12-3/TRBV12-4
CASSTREGDGYTF
TGTGCCAGCAGTACCAGGGAAGGGGATGGCTACACCTTC
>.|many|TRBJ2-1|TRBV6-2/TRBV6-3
CASSYRIGTSSSYNEQFF
TGTGCCAGCAGTTATAGGATCGGTACTTCTAGCTCCTACAATGAGCAGTTCTTC
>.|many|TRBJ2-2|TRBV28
CASTGTVNTGELFF
TGTGCCAGCACGGGGACGGTGAACACCGGGGAGCTGTTTTTT
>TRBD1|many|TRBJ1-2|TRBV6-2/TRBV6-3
CASSYGQGGGYTF
TGTGCCAGCAGTTACGGCCAGGGGGGCGGCTACACCTTC
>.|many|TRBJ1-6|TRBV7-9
CASSFSGGSPLHF
TGTGCCAGCAGCTTTTCAGGTGGTTCACCCCTCCACTTT
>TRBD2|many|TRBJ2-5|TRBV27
CASKGNSGGRETQYF
TGTGCCAGCAAGGGTAATAGCGGGGGACGAGAGACCCAGTACTTC
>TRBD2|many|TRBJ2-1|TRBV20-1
CSGLAHAYNEQFF
TGCAGTGGACTAGCACATGCCTACAATGAGCAGTTCTTC
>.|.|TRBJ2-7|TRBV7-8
CASSLQRASYEQYF
TGTGCCAGCAGCTTACAGCGGGCATCCTACGAGCAGTACTTC
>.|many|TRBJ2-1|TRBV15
CATSRDRNLDRDNEQFF
TGTGCCACCAGCAGAGATAGGAATCTCGATAGGGACAATGAGCAGTTCTTC
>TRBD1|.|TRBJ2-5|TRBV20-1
CSAGQGRSLSLQETQYF
TGCAGTGCCGGACAGGGGCGCTCCCTTTCCCTTCAAGAGACCCAGTACTTC
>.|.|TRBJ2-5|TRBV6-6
CASGMETQYF
TGTGCCAGCGGTATGGAGACCCAGTACTTC
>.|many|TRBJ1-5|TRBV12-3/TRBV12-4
CASSLRASNQPQHF
TGTGCCAGCAGTTTAAGGGCCAGCAATCAGCCCCAGCATTTT
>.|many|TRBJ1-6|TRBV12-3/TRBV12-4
CASSWGSLDNSPLHF
TGTGCCAGCAGTTGGGGCAGTCTAGATAATTCACCCCTCCACTTT
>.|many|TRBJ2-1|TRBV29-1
CSVAPVDNEQFF
TGCAGCGTGGCCCCAGTGGACAATGAGCAGTTCTTC
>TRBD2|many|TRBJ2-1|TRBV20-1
CSARVSGRGSEQFF
TGCAGTGCTAGAGTAAGCGGGAGGGGCTCCGAGCAGTTCTTC
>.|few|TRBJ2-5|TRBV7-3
CASSSRTGSKETQYF
TGTGCCAGCAGCTCCCGCACAGGGTCGAAAGAGACCCAGTACTTC
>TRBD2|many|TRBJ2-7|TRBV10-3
CAISPSGRAAYF
TGTGCCATCAGTCCTAGCGGGAGGGCCGCGTACTTC
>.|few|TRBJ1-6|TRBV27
CASSLFSQGSTYNSPLHF
TGTGCCAGCAGTTTATTTAGTCAGGGGTCGACCTATAATTCACCCCTCCACTTT
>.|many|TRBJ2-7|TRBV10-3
CAIRESYEQYF
TGTGCCATCAGGGAGAGTTACGAGCAGTACTTC
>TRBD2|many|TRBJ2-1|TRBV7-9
CASSPGLASSYNEQFF
TGTGCCAGCAGCCCCGGACTAGCGTCCTCCTACAATGAGCAGTTCTTC
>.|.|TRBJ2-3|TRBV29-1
CSVGGKRGDTQYF
TGCAGCGTTGGCGGGAAAAGGGGAGATACGCAGTATTTT
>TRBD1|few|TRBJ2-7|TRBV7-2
CASSSWTGGREQYF
TGTGCCAGCAGCTCCTGGACAGGGGGTAGGGAGCAGTACTTC
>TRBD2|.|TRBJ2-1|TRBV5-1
CASSSQGLAYNEQFF
TGCGCCAGCAGCTCCCAGGGACTAGCTTACAATGAGCAGTTCTTC
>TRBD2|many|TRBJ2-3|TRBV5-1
CASSLAGGNPDTQYF
TGCGCCAGCAGCTTAGCGGGAGGCAACCCAGATACGCAGTATTTT
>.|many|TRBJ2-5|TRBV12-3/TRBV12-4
CASSLAGVRETQYF
TGTGCCAGCAGTTTAGCGGGAGTTCGGGAGACCCAGTACTTC
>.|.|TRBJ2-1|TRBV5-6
CASSLGGGGSEQFF
TGTGCCAGCAGCTTGGGAGGCGGTGGAAGTGAGCAGTTCTTC
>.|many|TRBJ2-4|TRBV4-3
CASSQGTRGAGKNIQYF
TGCGCCAGCAGCCAGGGGACAAGGGGCGCGGGCAAAAACATTCAGTACTTC
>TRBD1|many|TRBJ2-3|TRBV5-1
CASSSLIGQGRDTQYF
TGCGCCAGCAGCTCTCTCATAGGACAGGGGAGAGATACGCAGTATTTT
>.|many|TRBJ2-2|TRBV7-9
CASSLGHGSPGELFF
TGTGCCAGCAGCTTAGGTCACGGATCGCCCGGGGAGCTGTTTTTT
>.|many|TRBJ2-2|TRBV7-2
CASSLTRSDGELFF
TGTGCCAGCAGCCTGACCAGGTCCGACGGGGAGCTGTTTTTT
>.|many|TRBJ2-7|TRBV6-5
CASSYSAGLSYEQYF
TGTGCCAGCAGTTACTCCGCAGGCCTCTCCTACGAGCAGTACTTC
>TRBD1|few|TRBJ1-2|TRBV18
CASSADREGGYTF
TGTGCCAGCTCGGCGGACAGGGAAGGAGGCTACACCTTC
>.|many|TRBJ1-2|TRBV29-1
CSVVTGVYGYTF
TGCAGCGTTGTTACAGGCGTCTATGGCTACACCTTC
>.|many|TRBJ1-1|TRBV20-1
CSARRSRGTEAFF
TGCAGTGCTAGGCGGAGTCGGGGCACTGAAGCTTTCTTT
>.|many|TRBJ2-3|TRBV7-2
CASSPQQIDTQYF
TGTGCCAGCAGCCCCCAACAGATCGATACGCAGTATTTT
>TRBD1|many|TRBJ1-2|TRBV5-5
CASSGGTGGMYGYTF
TGTGCCAGCAGCGGTGGGACAGGGGGAATGTATGGCTACACCTTC
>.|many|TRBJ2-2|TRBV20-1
CSARDPREASPTGELFF
TGCAGTGCTAGAGATCCTAGGGAGGCTAGTCCCACCGGGGAGCTGTTTTTT